Listed below are T cell receptor beta chains from one sample, sequenced in a study of T cell responses to AZD1222 COVID-19 vaccine. Produced via immunoSEQ multiplex PCR; TCRdb's table is partial and in-frame only. The data hold 70,000 to 75,000 clones, with nearly 90% observed a single time. The sequences come from peripheral blood, collected 28 days after the second AZD1222 dose. The receptors come from an adult who received the AZD1222 COVID-19 vaccine. CDR3s leave out the opening cysteine and the closing phenylalanine or tryptophan. A D gene is named only where the DNA matches it firmly.

>NA|TRBJ2-7|TRBV9
ASSVDFGTGTKNEQY
>NA|TRBJ2-1|TRBV5-4
ASSLALYNEQF
>TRBD1|TRBJ1-5|TRBV15
ATGGQGDRNNQPQH
>NA|TRBJ2-1|TRBV7-2
ASSPSRSYNEQF
>TRBD1|TRBJ2-1|TRBV18
ASSPGTEYNEQF
>TRBD2|TRBJ2-3|TRBV6-4
ASSSSGRGDTQY
>TRBD1|TRBJ2-2|TRBV19
ASRGQGAGTGELF
>TRBD2|TRBJ2-7|TRBV5-1
ASSLTGLADYEQY
>TRBD1|TRBJ2-1|TRBV19
ASTQGGQFNEQF
>TRBD2|TRBJ2-1|TRBV15
ATSRLWSGSSYNEQF
>NA|TRBJ2-2|TRBV5-6
ASSPPNTGELF
>TRBD2|TRBJ2-7|TRBV7-2
ASSLSSGRGYEQY
>NA|TRBJ2-3|TRBV6-4
ASSVESFGDTQY
>NA|TRBJ2-1|TRBV5-1
ASSLVGIEQF
>NA|TRBJ2-3|TRBV7-2
ASSLWEWGDTQY
>TRBD1|TRBJ2-5|TRBV3-1/TRBV3-2
ASSQDDYRGKETQY
>TRBD2|TRBJ2-1|TRBV18
ASSNLAGNNEQF
>NA|TRBJ2-7|TRBV21-1
ARRTSGRGYEQY
>NA|TRBJ1-1|TRBV3-1/TRBV3-2
ASSQGTGPTEAF
>NA|TRBJ1-2|TRBV2
ASSDSANYGYT
>TRBD2|TRBJ2-1|TRBV7-8
ASSLRRLAGTSSYNEQF
>NA|TRBJ1-1|TRBV29-1
SVEDYSPGYTEAF
>NA|TRBJ2-2|TRBV5-1
ASSLSTGELF
>TRBD1|TRBJ2-7|TRBV25-1
ASARDRVSYEQY
>NA|TRBJ2-7|TRBV5-4
ASSLGTAPYEQY
>TRBD1|TRBJ1-5|TRBV7-8
ASSSMTGQGQPQH
>NA|TRBJ2-2|TRBV11-3
ASSLGRVGELF
>NA|TRBJ2-1|TRBV5-1
ASSSRRTQNNEQF
>NA|TRBJ1-5|TRBV6-5
ASNNWPQH
>TRBD1|TRBJ1-2|TRBV18
ASSPRQGLSVGGYT
>NA|TRBJ1-5|TRBV4-2
ASSQEGPQGNQPQH
>NA|TRBJ2-7|TRBV7-8
ASSLGRRRSYEQY
>NA|TRBJ2-7|TRBV5-1
ASSLRRTVDYEQY
>NA|TRBJ1-3|TRBV7-6
ASSSPDPGEQGNTIY
>TRBD2|TRBJ2-7|TRBV7-2
ASSPRLAGSPWGEQY
>NA|TRBJ2-5|TRBV2
ASSRGGQETQY
>NA|TRBJ1-1|TRBV5-1
ASSSTAGGSATEAF